These T cell receptor beta chains were read from a single sample in a study of vaccination and CD4 T cells after COVID-19. No antigen has been identified for these receptors. TCRdb re-called the PCR reads with MiXCR, one entry per CDR3 protein. The sample has 14,000 to 15,000 distinct CDR3 sequences, 50% to 55% seen once. Sequenced sample: CD4+ T cells from blood, cultured in vitro. These receptors were collected from a human donor who had recovered from COVID-19. Each CDR3 is given with its conserved first and last residue. The order of the fields is D gene, J gene, clone size, V gene, CDR3 length, CDR3 protein, CDR3 DNA. The D gene is left open where the match is weak. Rows give clone size only sometimes, using once, few, many, or a class for an expanded clone.

d_call: TRBD2
j_call: TRBJ2-1
clone_size: few
v_call: TRBV20-1
cdr3_length: 12
cdr3_aa: CSALGGNNEQFF
cdr3_nt: TGCAGTGCACTCGGGGGGAACAATGAGCAGTTCTTC

d_call: TRBD2
j_call: TRBJ2-1
clone_size: -
v_call: TRBV27
cdr3_length: 17
cdr3_aa: CASSLTERELSYNEQFF
cdr3_nt: TGTGCCAGCAGTTTAACCGAGCGGGAGCTTTCCTACAATGAGCAGTTCTTC

d_call: -
j_call: TRBJ2-7
clone_size: -
v_call: TRBV6-1
cdr3_length: 14
cdr3_aa: CASSVTGERGEQYF
cdr3_nt: TGTGCCAGCAGTGTGACGGGAGAAAGAGGCGAGCAGTACTTC

d_call: TRBD1
j_call: TRBJ1-2
clone_size: few
v_call: TRBV20-1
cdr3_length: 14
cdr3_aa: CSARPTGQYYGYTF
cdr3_nt: TGCAGTGCTAGACCCACGGGACAGTATTATGGCTACACCTTC

d_call: -
j_call: TRBJ2-3
clone_size: -
v_call: TRBV2
cdr3_length: 15
cdr3_aa: CASSESLIVQDTQYF
cdr3_nt: TGTGCCAGCAGTGAAAGTTTAATAGTGCAAGATACGCAGTATTTT

d_call: -
j_call: TRBJ1-2
clone_size: -
v_call: TRBV7-2
cdr3_length: 13
cdr3_aa: CASRERAIYGYTF
cdr3_nt: TGTGCCAGCAGAGAGAGAGCTATCTATGGCTACACCTTC

d_call: -
j_call: TRBJ1-6
clone_size: -
v_call: TRBV19
cdr3_length: 15
cdr3_aa: CASSMGALGNSPLHF
cdr3_nt: TGTGCCAGTAGTATGGGTGCCTTGGGGAATTCACCCCTCCACTTT

d_call: -
j_call: TRBJ1-2
clone_size: few
v_call: TRBV19
cdr3_length: 14
cdr3_aa: CASSRPLGNYGYTF
cdr3_nt: TGTGCCAGTAGTCGGCCCCTCGGAAACTATGGCTACACCTTC

d_call: -
j_call: TRBJ1-6
clone_size: few
v_call: TRBV6-5
cdr3_length: 19
cdr3_aa: CASSYSFGRTSSYNSPLHF
cdr3_nt: TGTGCCAGCAGTTACTCGTTCGGACGGACAAGCTCCTATAATTCACCCCTCCACTTT

d_call: -
j_call: TRBJ1-1
clone_size: medium-sized
v_call: TRBV19
cdr3_length: 14
cdr3_aa: CASSHPYGSTEAFF
cdr3_nt: TGTGCCAGTAGCCACCCATACGGGAGTACTGAAGCTTTCTTT

d_call: -
j_call: TRBJ2-1
clone_size: -
v_call: TRBV10-3
cdr3_length: 17
cdr3_aa: CAIKTPGHPSSYNEQFF
cdr3_nt: TGTGCCATCAAAACCCCGGGACACCCGAGCTCCTACAATGAGCAGTTCTTC

d_call: TRBD2
j_call: TRBJ2-4
clone_size: -
v_call: TRBV7-2
cdr3_length: 18
cdr3_aa: CASSLWAGGMGAKNIQYF
cdr3_nt: TGTGCCAGCAGCTTATGGGCGGGAGGTATGGGAGCCAAAAACATTCAGTACTTC

d_call: -
j_call: TRBJ1-5
clone_size: once
v_call: TRBV5-1
cdr3_length: 14
cdr3_aa: CASSPGHNQQPQHF
cdr3_nt: TGCGCCAGCAGCCCGGGACATAACCAGCAGCCCCAGCATTTT

d_call: -
j_call: TRBJ1-2
clone_size: few
v_call: TRBV28
cdr3_length: 15
cdr3_aa: CASSPHVTGGKGYTF
cdr3_nt: TGTGCCAGCAGTCCCCACGTTACAGGAGGCAAGGGCTACACCTTC

d_call: -
j_call: TRBJ1-5
clone_size: -
v_call: TRBV7-9
cdr3_length: 15
cdr3_aa: CASSPGLNSNQPQHF
cdr3_nt: TGTGCCAGCAGCCCTGGGCTGAATAGCAATCAGCCCCAGCATTTT

d_call: TRBD2
j_call: TRBJ2-7
clone_size: -
v_call: TRBV2
cdr3_length: 15
cdr3_aa: CASSPTSGSSYEQYF
cdr3_nt: TGTGCCAGCAGCCCGACTAGCGGGAGCTCCTACGAGCAGTACTTC

d_call: -
j_call: TRBJ1-1
clone_size: -
v_call: TRBV20-1
cdr3_length: 16
cdr3_aa: CSAIEWGLLMNTEAFF
cdr3_nt: TGCAGTGCCATAGAATGGGGGCTCCTAATGAACACTGAAGCTTTCTTT

d_call: TRBD2
j_call: TRBJ2-1
clone_size: -
v_call: TRBV5-1
cdr3_length: 14
cdr3_aa: CASSGLAGVNEQFF
cdr3_nt: TGCGCCAGCAGCGGACTAGCGGGAGTTAATGAGCAGTTCTTC

d_call: TRBD2
j_call: TRBJ2-6
clone_size: -
v_call: TRBV20-1
cdr3_length: 16
cdr3_aa: CSARIPGGPGANVLTF
cdr3_nt: TGCAGTGCTAGAATCCCGGGAGGGCCTGGGGCCAACGTCCTGACTTTC

d_call: -
j_call: TRBJ2-4
clone_size: -
v_call: TRBV4-3
cdr3_length: 15
cdr3_aa: CASSQEWRGTAIQYF
cdr3_nt: TGCGCCAGCAGCCAAGAGTGGCGGGGTACTGCCATTCAGTACTTC

d_call: -
j_call: TRBJ2-3
clone_size: -
v_call: TRBV7-7
cdr3_length: 20
cdr3_aa: CASSLAPPGVAGLSTDTQYF
cdr3_nt: TGTGCTAGCAGCTTAGCCCCCCCGGGGGTCGCGGGTCTCAGCACAGATACGCAGTATTTT

d_call: -
j_call: TRBJ2-3
clone_size: -
v_call: TRBV7-2
cdr3_length: 15
cdr3_aa: CASSPSVFWEDTQYF
cdr3_nt: TGTGCCAGCAGCCCGTCGGTCTTCTGGGAGGATACGCAGTATTTT

d_call: -
j_call: TRBJ2-5
clone_size: -
v_call: TRBV20-1
cdr3_length: 13
cdr3_aa: CSAPRQGGETQYF
cdr3_nt: TGCAGTGCCCCTCGGCAGGGTGGAGAGACCCAGTACTTC

d_call: -
j_call: TRBJ2-7
clone_size: -
v_call: TRBV20-1
cdr3_length: 14
cdr3_aa: CSAREGAMNYEQYF
cdr3_nt: TGCAGTGCTAGAGAGGGGGCGATGAACTACGAGCAGTACTTC

d_call: -
j_call: TRBJ1-2
clone_size: -
v_call: TRBV19
cdr3_length: 14
cdr3_aa: CASSIRGRIYGYTF
cdr3_nt: TGTGCCAGTAGTATCCGGGGGCGTATCTATGGCTACACCTTC

d_call: TRBD1
j_call: TRBJ1-6
clone_size: few
v_call: TRBV20-1
cdr3_length: 13
cdr3_aa: CSATRDSKAPLHF
cdr3_nt: TGCAGTGCTACCCGGGACAGTAAGGCACCCCTCCACTTT

d_call: -
j_call: TRBJ2-6
clone_size: -
v_call: TRBV20-1
cdr3_length: 15
cdr3_aa: CSARDTRKGANVLTF
cdr3_nt: TGCAGTGCTAGAGATACACGGAAAGGGGCCAACGTCCTGACTTTC

d_call: TRBD2
j_call: TRBJ2-1
clone_size: once
v_call: TRBV3-1
cdr3_length: 12
cdr3_aa: CASSQVLGGTFF
cdr3_nt: TGTGCCAGCAGCCAAGTACTGGGAGGGACGTTCTTC

d_call: -
j_call: TRBJ1-3
clone_size: few
v_call: TRBV24-1
cdr3_length: 17
cdr3_aa: CATSAQPPGGTGNTIYF
cdr3_nt: TGTGCCACCAGTGCACAGCCCCCGGGGGGTACTGGAAACACCATATATTTT

d_call: -
j_call: TRBJ2-5
clone_size: few
v_call: TRBV21-1
cdr3_length: 14
cdr3_aa: CASYEQCPQETQYF
cdr3_nt: TGTGCCAGCTATGAACAGTGCCCCCAAGAGACCCAGTACTTC

d_call: -
j_call: TRBJ2-7
clone_size: few
v_call: TRBV6-1
cdr3_length: 11
cdr3_aa: CASTSRRLQYF
cdr3_nt: TGTGCCAGCACAAGCCGACGTCTGCAGTACTTC

d_call: -
j_call: TRBJ2-6
clone_size: -
v_call: TRBV5-1
cdr3_length: 16
cdr3_aa: CASSLSVSSGANVLTF
cdr3_nt: TGCGCCAGCAGCCTCTCAGTTAGCTCTGGGGCCAACGTCCTGACTTTC

d_call: TRBD1
j_call: TRBJ1-5
clone_size: once
v_call: TRBV20-1
cdr3_length: 15
cdr3_aa: CSARLQGGSNRPQHF
cdr3_nt: TGCAGTGCTAGACTACAGGGGGGGAGCAATCGGCCCCAGCATTTT

d_call: TRBD1
j_call: TRBJ1-1
clone_size: -
v_call: TRBV5-1
cdr3_length: 19
cdr3_aa: CASSQRTGGDIPVNTEAFF
cdr3_nt: TGCGCCAGCAGCCAAAGGACAGGGGGCGATATCCCGGTGAACACTGAAGCTTTCTTT

d_call: -
j_call: TRBJ2-7
clone_size: few
v_call: TRBV6-2/TRBV6-3
cdr3_length: 13
cdr3_aa: CASRSSGSYEQYF
cdr3_nt: TGTGCCAGCAGATCCAGCGGCTCCTACGAGCAGTACTTC

d_call: TRBD1
j_call: TRBJ2-3
clone_size: -
v_call: TRBV28
cdr3_length: 14
cdr3_aa: CASRVQGVTDTQYF
cdr3_nt: TGTGCCAGCAGGGTCCAGGGGGTCACAGATACGCAGTATTTT

d_call: TRBD2
j_call: TRBJ2-7
clone_size: -
v_call: TRBV7-9
cdr3_length: 18
cdr3_aa: CASSWTSGRAVGSYEQYF
cdr3_nt: TGTGCCAGCAGCTGGACTAGCGGGAGGGCCGTGGGATCCTACGAGCAGTACTTC

d_call: TRBD2
j_call: TRBJ2-3
clone_size: -
v_call: TRBV20-1
cdr3_length: 15
cdr3_aa: CSAVTSGRGSDTQYF
cdr3_nt: TGCAGTGCTGTGACTAGCGGGAGAGGGTCAGATACGCAGTATTTT

d_call: TRBD2
j_call: TRBJ2-7
clone_size: once
v_call: TRBV20-1
cdr3_length: 20
cdr3_aa: CSARSGYGLAGVVSSYEQYF
cdr3_nt: TGCAGTGCTAGGTCAGGGTATGGACTAGCGGGAGTTGTGAGCTCCTACGAGCAGTACTTC

d_call: TRBD1
j_call: TRBJ1-1
clone_size: -
v_call: TRBV6-1
cdr3_length: 15
cdr3_aa: CATRVRTGGDTEAFF
cdr3_nt: TGTGCCACCAGGGTTCGGACAGGGGGCGACACTGAAGCTTTCTTT

d_call: TRBD1
j_call: TRBJ1-3
clone_size: few
v_call: TRBV28
cdr3_length: 15
cdr3_aa: CASVGGGASGNTIYF
cdr3_nt: TGTGCCAGCGTAGGAGGGGGCGCGTCTGGAAACACCATATATTTT

d_call: TRBD1
j_call: TRBJ2-2
clone_size: -
v_call: TRBV2
cdr3_length: 17
cdr3_aa: CASQGQAIYLDTGELFF
cdr3_nt: TGTGCCAGTCAGGGACAGGCGATCTACTTGGACACCGGGGAGCTGTTTTTT

d_call: -
j_call: TRBJ2-5
clone_size: -
v_call: TRBV2
cdr3_length: 15
cdr3_aa: CASSEYRDFQETQYF
cdr3_nt: TGTGCCAGCAGTGAATACCGGGACTTCCAAGAGACCCAGTACTTC

d_call: TRBD1
j_call: TRBJ2-5
clone_size: few
v_call: TRBV6-2/TRBV6-3
cdr3_length: 16
cdr3_aa: CASSKVVTGGRETQYF
cdr3_nt: TGTGCCAGCAGCAAGGTCGTGACAGGGGGCAGAGAGACCCAGTACTTC

d_call: -
j_call: TRBJ1-4
clone_size: -
v_call: TRBV6-5
cdr3_length: 13
cdr3_aa: CASSYSRSEKLFF
cdr3_nt: TGTGCCAGCAGTTACTCCCGCAGTGAAAAACTGTTTTTT

d_call: -
j_call: TRBJ2-5
clone_size: medium-sized
v_call: TRBV20-1
cdr3_length: 11
cdr3_aa: CSAGPKVTQYF
cdr3_nt: TGCAGTGCTGGGCCGAAAGTGACCCAGTACTTC

d_call: TRBD1
j_call: TRBJ2-7
clone_size: -
v_call: TRBV6-1
cdr3_length: 14
cdr3_aa: CASSRTGGSYEQYF
cdr3_nt: TGTGCCAGCAGTAGGACAGGGGGTAGCTACGAGCAGTACTTC

d_call: TRBD2
j_call: TRBJ2-7
clone_size: -
v_call: TRBV4-2
cdr3_length: 15
cdr3_aa: CASSPGEREAYEQYF
cdr3_nt: TGTGCCAGCAGCCCCGGGGAGCGGGAGGCCTACGAGCAGTACTTC

d_call: TRBD2
j_call: TRBJ2-5
clone_size: once
v_call: TRBV20-1
cdr3_length: 15
cdr3_aa: CSAILTSGRLETQYF
cdr3_nt: TGCAGTGCTATCCTGACTAGCGGGAGACTGGAGACCCAGTACTTC

d_call: -
j_call: TRBJ2-7
clone_size: -
v_call: TRBV4-3
cdr3_length: 15
cdr3_aa: CASSQQLLGAYEQYF
cdr3_nt: TGCGCCAGCAGCCAACAACTGCTCGGGGCCTACGAGCAGTACTTC

d_call: TRBD2
j_call: TRBJ2-3
clone_size: -
v_call: TRBV20-1
cdr3_length: 13
cdr3_aa: CSVARAGTDTQYF
cdr3_nt: TGCAGTGTTGCACGAGCGGGAACAGATACGCAGTATTTT